This passage covers 21 T cell receptor beta chains from one sample sequenced in a study of cytomegalovirus exposure and HLA in healthy donors. The PCR made use of 60 Vbeta and 13 Jbeta primers. TCRdb keeps only in-frame clones here, not all; method: immunoSEQ multiplex PCR. This sample has 99,000 or so clones; roughly 80% occur once, and the top ten carry 16%. The sample comprised PBMCs. The source of these receptors is a man between 60 and 70 years old in good health and CMV-seropositive.

The V gene is TRBV11-2, the J gene TRBJ2-3; possible D gene TRBD2, 6 bases. The CDR3 runs to 16 residues. Germline CDR1 SGHAT, CDR2 FQNNGV. V lost 0 bases, J lost 4 bases, and 14 bases lay in between. CDR3 loop: CASSLDLGGASDTQYF. CDR3 coding DNA: TGTGCCAGCAGCTTAGATCTGGGCGGGGCTTCAGATACGCAGTATTTT.

This rearrangement joins TRBV4-2 to TRBJ2-3; 7 bases map to TRBD2. Germline V lookup: CDR1 LGHNA, CDR2 YNFKEQ. The CDR3 has 15 residues. Germline trimming cut 1 base from V and 6 bases from J; bases unmatched to any gene: 7. CDR3 sequence: CASSQAGGGWDTQYF. Here the CDR3 DNA reads TGTGCCAGCAGCCAAGCCGGCGGGGGTTGGGATACGCAGTATTTT.

This clone was observed once. The genes are TRBV30 and TRBJ2-5, with a weak D call TRBD2 (7 bases). This CDR3 spans 13 amino acids. Trimming left V 3 bases short and J 5 bases short, with 13 bases between. CDR1 is GTSNPN, CDR2 SVGIG, per germline (reference sequence). The CDR3 bases are TGTGCCTGGAGGAGGGGGGGCAGGGAGACCCAGTACTTC. Its translation: CAWRRGGRETQYF. The whole variable domain, remainder taken from reference TRBV30 and TRBJ2-5, is SQTIHQWPATLVQPVGSPLSLECTVEGTSNPNLYWYRQAAGRGLQLLFYSVGIGQISSEVPQNLSASRPQDRQFILSSKKLLLSDSGFYLCAWRRGGRETQYFGPGTRLLVL.

This chain connects TRBV2 to TRBJ1-5, with a possible D match to TRBD1 (5 bases). V was trimmed by 8 bases and J by 6 bases, leaving 14 bases between them. In germline, CDR1 is SNHLY, CDR2 FYNNEI. The CDR3 loop spans 13 amino acids. This CDR3 is CASGGDVGQPQHF. The CDR3, as DNA: TGTGCCAGCGGAGGGGACGTGGGTCAGCCCCAGCATTTT.

This sequence joins TRBV2 and TRBJ2-7, with D possibly TRBD1 on 6 matching bases. The CDR3 totals 12 residues. CDR1 SNHLY and CDR2 FYNNEI come from the germline V gene. V was trimmed by 8 bases and J by 1 base, leaving 9 bases between them. CDR3 region: CASRQGSYEQYF. Written as DNA, the CDR3 is TGTGCCAGCCGTCAGGGGTCCTACGAGCAGTACTTC.

A few counts support this clone. The chain's CDR3 is CASSDRAGSPLHF. CDR3 in DNA: TGTGCCAGCTCGGACAGGGCTGGCTCACCCCTCCACTTT. The chain carries TRBV27 and TRBJ1-6, with 8 bases aligning to TRBD1. V was pared by 8 bases and J by 10 bases, with 7 bases of the junction left unmatched. Germline CDR1 and CDR2: MNHEY and SMNVEV (reference sequence). This CDR3 spans 13 amino acids.

The rearrangement joins TRBV5-1 to TRBJ1-2; TRBD1 aligns across 8 bases. The length of the CDR3 is 15 residues. V was clipped by 0 bases and J by 5 bases; unmatched bases: 6. Germline V gives CDR1 SGHRS, CDR2 YFSETQ. The CDR3 region is CASSLGTGLGYGYTF. The CDR3, as DNA: TGCGCCAGCAGCTTGGGGACAGGGTTGGGGTATGGCTACACCTTC.

The V and J genes are TRBV11-2 and TRBJ2-3, with a weak D call TRBD1 (5 bases). Germline loops: CDR1 SGHAT, CDR2 FQNNGV. The V end was cut by 5 bases, the J end by 4 bases, with 16 bases between. The CDR3 is 15 amino acids. Here the CDR3 DNA reads TGTGCCAGCAGCACTTATAGGGGCTCTCCAGATACGCAGTATTTT. Translating gives CASSTYRGSPDTQYF.

V is TRBV9 and J is TRBJ1-5; a possible D gene is TRBD1 (6 bases). This CDR3 has 15 residues. V gave up 0 bases and J gave up 6 bases, with 13 bases separating them. Per germline, CDR1 SGDLS and CDR2 YYNGEE. CDR3 sequence reads: CASSVGQGLGQPQHF. The CDR3 bases are TGTGCCAGCAGCGTAGGGCAGGGGCTCGGTCAGCCCCAGCATTTT.

This chain joins TRBV5-4 and TRBJ1-6, with D possibly matching TRBD1 (6 bases). Germline V lookup: CDR1 SGHNT, CDR2 YYREEE (reference sequence). V lost 3 bases, J lost 7 bases, and 14 bases lay in between. This CDR3 has 15 amino acids. The CDR3: CASSSGGRRNSPLHF. The DNA for the CDR3 is TGTGCCAGCAGCTCGGGGGGGCGCAGGAATTCACCCCTCCACTTT.

This clone occurred a few times. The same CDR3 can be traced to other DNA sequences in this sample. This sequence joins TRBV5-1 and TRBJ2-7, with D tentatively TRBD2 (7 bases). V lost 2 bases to trimming and J lost 3 bases, with 9 bases between them. CDR1 and CDR2 from the germline V gene are SGHRS and YFSETQ. This CDR3 comprises 13 residues. In DNA, the CDR3 is TGCGCCAGCAGCTTAGGGGGGGGCTACGAGCAGTACTTC. Amino acids: CASSLGGGYEQYF.

The J gene is TRBJ2-3, the V gene TRBV6-4; 13 nucleotides align to TRBD2. V gave up 5 bases and J gave up 3 bases; unmatched junction bases: 5. CDR1 is MRHNA and CDR2 is SNTAGT in the germline V gene. The CDR3 is made up of 16 amino acids. Here the CDR3 reads CASSPTSGGATDTQYF. For the CDR3, the DNA is TGTGCCAGCAGTCCCACTAGCGGGGGGGCGACAGATACGCAGTATTTT.

This clone occurred once. The V call is TRBV13, the J call TRBJ1-5; 9 nucleotides match TRBD1. V trimming: 3 bases; J trimming: 2 bases; junction bases outside the gene matches: 5. The length of the CDR3 is 16 residues. The germline gives CDR1 PRHDT, CDR2 FYEKMQ (reference sequence). The CDR3 sequence: CASSLTRTGGNQPQHF. The CDR3 DNA follows: TGTGCCAGCAGCTTGACCCGGACAGGGGGCAATCAGCCCCAGCATTTT.

The V gene is TRBV6-1, the J gene TRBJ2-5, with D tentatively TRBD1 (5 bases). Germline loops: CDR1 MNHNS, CDR2 SASEGT. The V end was cut by 5 bases, the J end by 1 base, with 8 bases between. The CDR3 has 13 residues. Here the CDR3 DNA reads TGTGCCAGCAGTACGACAGTCCAAGAGACCCAGTACTTC. It encodes CASSTTVQETQYF.

This chain connects TRBV4-3 to TRBJ1-2; D is perhaps TRBD1 (6 bases). This CDR3 is 14 amino acids long. Per germline, CDR1 LGHNA and CDR2 YSLEER. Trimming left V 1 base short and J 6 bases short, with 12 bases between. The CDR3 loop reads CASSQVQGRDGYTF. CDR3 nucleotide sequence: TGCGCCAGCAGCCAAGTACAGGGTCGGGATGGCTACACCTTC.

CDR3 residues: CASSQSLPGLAGGRGIQYF. CDR3 sequence (DNA): TGCGCCAGCAGCCAATCACTCCCGGGACTAGCGGGGGGAAGAGGGATTCAGTACTTC. The J gene is TRBJ2-4, the V gene TRBV4-3; 15 bases agree with TRBD2. Germline V gives CDR1 LGHNA, CDR2 YSLEER. This CDR3 region has 19 residues. V dropped 2 bases and J dropped 10; count of bases not matched to a gene: 15.

This clone was seen once. The chain employs TRBV7-3 and TRBJ1-5; D may be TRBD1 (6 bases). Trimming pared 6 bases from V and 6 bases from J, leaving 21 bases between. The germline CDR1 and CDR2 sequences are SGHTA and FQGTGA. The CDR3 loop spans 16 amino acids. The CDR3, as DNA: TGTGCCAGCAGTCCATATTTTGCAGGGGACGGTCAGCCCCAGCATTTT. The encoded protein is CASSPYFAGDGQPQHF.

V and J are TRBV29-1 and TRBJ1-2; 7 bases align to TRBD1. Germline assignment: CDR1 SQVTM and CDR2 ANQGSEA. The CDR3 extends over 16 amino acids. V lost 6 bases, J lost 1 base, and 14 bases stayed unmatched. CDR3 loop: CSVASAQGWGNYGYTF. The CDR3 DNA reads TGCAGCGTGGCGTCTGCACAGGGGTGGGGTAACTATGGCTACACCTTC.

This clone was detected once. The CDR3, as DNA: TGTGCCAGCTCCCGGCGGAGGGGGCTCTCCTACGAGCAGTACTTC. It specifies CASSRRRGLSYEQYF. The rearrangement joins TRBV6-5 to TRBJ2-5; D may be TRBD1 (7 bases). The DNA end favors TRBJ2-7, so the J call may be wrong. CDR1 is MNHEY, CDR2 SVGAGI, per germline. The CDR3 runs 15 residues.

The V gene is TRBV4-1, the J gene TRBJ2-3; maybe TRBD2 (6 bases). This CDR3 is 16 amino acids long. From germline, CDR1 is MGHRA and CDR2 YSYEKL. V lost 5 bases and J 1 base, leaving 16 bases between the germline ends. In DNA, the CDR3 is TGCGCCAGCAGCGGGGGGTCACTCTGGGGCACAGATACGCAGTATTTT. This codes for CASSGGSLWGTDTQYF.

This clone was picked up a small number of times. This chain joins TRBV4-1 and TRBJ2-7; D is perhaps TRBD2 (6 bases). This CDR3 spans 16 amino acids. With 0 bases removed from V and 1 base from J, the gap between germline ends came to 13 bases. The V gene's germline CDR1 is MGHRA and CDR2 YSYEKL. The chain's CDR3 is CASSQDPGLYSYEQYF. CDR3 coding DNA: TGCGCCAGCAGCCAAGATCCGGGACTTTATTCCTACGAGCAGTACTTC.